The 2 T cell receptor beta chains presented below share a single source sample, sequenced in a study of T cells in Graves' hyperthyroidism and ophthalmopathy. TCR beta CDR3 sequences were amplified from RNA transcripts. TCR CDR3 regions were first amplified by RT-PCR with HTBI primers. TCRdb called the multiplex PCR reads again in MiXCR, with one record for every CDR3 protein. The sample holds roughly 500,000 distinct CDR3 sequences, 46% seen once. Sample: peripheral blood or thyroid tissue (not recorded which). Receptor source: an adult woman with Graves' disease, either hyperthyroidism or ophthalmopathy (not recorded which).

Note on this clonotype: A much larger clone differs by one base, so this may be a read error. The chain links TRBV10-3 to TRBJ1-5; D uncertain. V lost 4 bases, J lost 5 bases, and 9 bases lay in between. In germline, CDR1 is ENHRY, CDR2 SYGVKD. The CDR3 has 13 amino acids. The CDR3 DNA sequence: TGTGCCATCAGTGTAAGGGTCGATCAGCCCCAGCATTTT. It codes for CAISVRVDQPQHF.

The chain recombines TRBV11-1 with TRBJ1-1, with TRBD1 as a possible D gene (5 bases). The CDR3 covers 11 residues. Germline V CDR1 and CDR2: SGHAT, FQDESV (reference sequence). The V end was cut by 4 bases, the J end by 8 bases, with 8 bases between. The CDR3 sequence is CASSSQGEAFF. The CDR3 region has the DNA TGTGCCAGCAGCTCCCAGGGAGAAGCTTTCTTT.